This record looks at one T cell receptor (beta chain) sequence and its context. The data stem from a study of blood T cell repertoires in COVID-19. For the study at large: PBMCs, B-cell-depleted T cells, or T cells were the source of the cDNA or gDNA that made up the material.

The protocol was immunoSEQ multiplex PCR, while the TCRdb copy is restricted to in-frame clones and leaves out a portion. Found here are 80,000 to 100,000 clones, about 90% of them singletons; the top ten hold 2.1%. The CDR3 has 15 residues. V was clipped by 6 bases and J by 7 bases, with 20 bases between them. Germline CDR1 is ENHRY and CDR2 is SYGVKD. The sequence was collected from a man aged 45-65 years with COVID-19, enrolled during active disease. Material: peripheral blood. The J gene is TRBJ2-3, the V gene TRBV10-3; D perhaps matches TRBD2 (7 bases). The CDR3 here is CAISGGGPIANTQYF. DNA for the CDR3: TGTGCCATCAGCGGCGGGGGCCCAATAGCAAATACGCAGTATTTT.